The rows below give T cell receptor beta chains drawn from one sample of a study of cytomegalovirus exposure and HLA in healthy donors. Clones were read by immunoSEQ multiplex PCR, and TCRdb kept only the in-frame ones, dropping some. Among some 98,000 clones listed, approximately 70% were seen once. The sequenced material came from PBMCs. These receptors were obtained from a man aged 50 to 59 in good health and CMV-seronegative. Each CDR3 is given with its conserved first and last residue.

v_gene	j_gene	CDR3aa
TRBV7-2	TRBJ2-3	CASREGGTNTQYF
TRBV5-6	TRBJ2-7	CASSFGQGLSYEQYF
TRBV28	TRBJ2-5	CASSRQETQYF
TRBV7-9	TRBJ2-1	CASSPPTSNEQFF
TRBV27	TRBJ2-7	CASSPSPGYGSYEQYF
TRBV13	TRBJ2-1	CASSLTSGRNEQFF
TRBV4-2	TRBJ1-2	CASSQEEVGSDGYTF
TRBV15	TRBJ1-2	CATSRRQGGYGYTF
TRBV7-9	TRBJ2-1	CASSSRGGPHSYNEQFF
TRBV7-9	TRBJ2-7	CASSLTGIYEQYF
TRBV7-9	TRBJ1-1	CSSSLIYTEAFF